This T cell receptor (beta chain) was identified during a study of tumor-infiltrating lymphocytes in localized non-small cell lung cancer. Assay used: immunoSEQ multiplex PCR; TCRdb lists only in-frame clones, some missing. The data contain 9,500 to 15,000 clones, roughly 80% of them singletons. This CDR3 contains 13 residues. Trimming took 4 bases from V and 5 from J, leaving 12 bases between them. Germline CDR1 and CDR2: SGDLS and YYNGEE. The sample consisted of lung tumor tissue. The receptor comes from a human donor with non-small cell lung cancer. The rearrangement joins TRBV9 to TRBJ1-2; D perhaps matches TRBD1 (6 bases). The CDR3 bases are TGTGCCAGCAGCCCAGGGGACCAGTATGGCTACACCTTC. It is translated as CASSPGDQYGYTF.